This T cell receptor beta chain was sequenced in a study of shared clonotypes between healthy human individuals. CDR3 length: 15 amino acids. V shed 8 bases, J shed 6 bases, and the junction held 9 bases outside the gene matches. Germline V lookup: CDR1 SNHLY, CDR2 FYNNEI. This table comes from immunoSEQ multiplex PCR, and its TCRdb copy is limited to in-frame clones, with some not included. The table shows some 2,500,000 clones, with just under 95% occurring only once. The chain joins TRBV2 to TRBJ2-1; 11 nucleotides agree with TRBD2. The sample was naive CD4+ T cells from PBMCs. Documented subset: CD45RA+ positively selected. The source of this sequence is a man in his late teens or twenties in good health. Some clones in this sample may be carry-over from other donors' samples. This CDR3 is CASHGTSGSPNEQFF. CDR3 in DNA: TGTGCCAGCCACGGAACTAGCGGGAGTCCCAATGAGCAGTTCTTC.